Listed here is a single T cell receptor (beta chain). Its target is not known. The entry originates in a study of identifying expanded T cells in peripheral blood. The CDR3 is 13 residues long. The trim removed 9 bases at V and 5 bases at J, leaving 6 bases unmatched. Germline CDR1 reads LNHDA; CDR2 reads SQIVND (reference sequence). Assay used: immunoSEQ multiplex PCR; TCRdb lists only in-frame clones, some missing. The sample yields around 47,000 clones, around 82% seen once. Healthy donors had no documented immune events, such as infections, while sampled. Study findings and constraints: Across healthy donors, higher total template counts meant significantly greater approximately 2-week count variance. Technical replicates showed 0.9 to 1.5 changed clones; approximately 2 weeks 15 to 20; four weeks 19.

Sequenced material: blood. This chain uses TRBV19 with TRBJ1-4; 7 bases line up with TRBD1. The receptor's source is a person aged 18 to 75 in good health. CDR3 nucleotides: TGTGCCAGCAGGGACAGCCAAAATGAAAAACTGTTTTTT. Translating it yields CASRDSQNEKLFF. The full variable domain, its missing parts supplied by reference TRBV19 and TRBJ1-4, is DGGITQSPKYLFRKEGQNVTLSCEQNLNHDAMYWYRQDPGQGLRLIYYSQIVNDFQKGDIAEGYSVSREKKESFPLTVTSAQKNPTAFYLCASRDSQNEKLFFGSGTQLSVL.